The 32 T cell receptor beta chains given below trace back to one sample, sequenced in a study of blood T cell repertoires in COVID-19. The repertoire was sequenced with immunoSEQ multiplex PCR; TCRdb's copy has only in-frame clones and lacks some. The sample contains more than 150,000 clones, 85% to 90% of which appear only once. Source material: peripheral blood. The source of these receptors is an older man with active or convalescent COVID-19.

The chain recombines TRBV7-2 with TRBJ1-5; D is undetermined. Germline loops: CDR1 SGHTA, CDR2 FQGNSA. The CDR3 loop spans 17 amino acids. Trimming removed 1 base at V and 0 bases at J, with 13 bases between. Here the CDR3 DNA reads TGTGCCAGCAGCTTAGGAGAGGGCAGATATAGCAATCAGCCCCAGCATTTT. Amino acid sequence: CASSLGEGRYSNQPQHF.

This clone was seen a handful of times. CDR3 sequence (DNA): TGTGCCAGCAGCCGGGACAGGGGCTCCTACGAGCAGTACTTC. As protein: CASSRDRGSYEQYF. The chain combines TRBV3-1 (or the pseudogene TRBV3-2) with TRBJ2-7; 10 bases line up with TRBD1. CDR1 is LGHDT, CDR2 YNNKEL, per germline (reference sequence). The CDR3 length is 14 residues. The V segment lost 4 bases and the J segment 0 bases; nucleotides outside the gene matches: 0.

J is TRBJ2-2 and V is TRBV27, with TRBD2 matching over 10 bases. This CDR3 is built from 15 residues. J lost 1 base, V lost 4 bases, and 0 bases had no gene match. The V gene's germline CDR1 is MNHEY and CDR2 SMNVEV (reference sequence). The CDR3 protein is CASSSSGRNTGELFF. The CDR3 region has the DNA TGTGCCAGCAGTTCTAGCGGGAGGAACACCGGGGAGCTGTTTTTT.

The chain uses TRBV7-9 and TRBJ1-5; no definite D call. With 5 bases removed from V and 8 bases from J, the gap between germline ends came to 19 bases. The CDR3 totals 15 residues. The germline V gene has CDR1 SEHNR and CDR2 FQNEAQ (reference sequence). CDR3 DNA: TGTGCCAGCAGCCCCGGGAGTATGGGATATGAGCCCCAGCATTTT. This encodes CASSPGSMGYEPQHF.

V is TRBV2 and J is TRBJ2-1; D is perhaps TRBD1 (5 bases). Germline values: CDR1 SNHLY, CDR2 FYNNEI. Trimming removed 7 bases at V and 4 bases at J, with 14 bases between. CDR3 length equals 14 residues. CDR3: CASIPGRVYNEQFF. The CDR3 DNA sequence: TGTGCCAGCATCCCCGGCAGGGTTTACAATGAGCAGTTCTTC. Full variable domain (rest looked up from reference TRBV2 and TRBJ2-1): EPEVTQTPSHQVTQMGQEVILRCVPISNHLYFYWYRQILGQKVEFLVSFYNNEISEKSEIFDDQFSVERPDGSNFTLKIRSTKLEDSAMYFCASIPGRVYNEQFFGPGTRLTVL.

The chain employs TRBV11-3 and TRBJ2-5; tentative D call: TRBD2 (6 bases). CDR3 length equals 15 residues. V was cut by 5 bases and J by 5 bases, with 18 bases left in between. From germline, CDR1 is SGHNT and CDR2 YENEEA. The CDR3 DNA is TGTGCCAGCAGCCCCTCCTCACACGGGGGTGAGACCCAGTACTTC. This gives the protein CASSPSSHGGETQYF.

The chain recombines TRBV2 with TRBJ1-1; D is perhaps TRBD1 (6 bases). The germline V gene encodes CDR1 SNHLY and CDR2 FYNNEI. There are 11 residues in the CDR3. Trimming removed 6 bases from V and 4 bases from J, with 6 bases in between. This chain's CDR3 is CASSRGTEAFF. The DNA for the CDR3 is TGTGCCAGCAGCAGGGGCACTGAAGCTTTCTTT.

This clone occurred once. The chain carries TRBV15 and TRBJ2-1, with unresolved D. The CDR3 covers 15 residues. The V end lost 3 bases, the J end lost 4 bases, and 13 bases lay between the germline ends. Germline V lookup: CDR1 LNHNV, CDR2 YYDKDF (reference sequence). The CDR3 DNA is TGTGCCACCAGCAGGCCGCGCGAGAAATACAATGAGCAGTTCTTC. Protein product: CATSRPREKYNEQFF.

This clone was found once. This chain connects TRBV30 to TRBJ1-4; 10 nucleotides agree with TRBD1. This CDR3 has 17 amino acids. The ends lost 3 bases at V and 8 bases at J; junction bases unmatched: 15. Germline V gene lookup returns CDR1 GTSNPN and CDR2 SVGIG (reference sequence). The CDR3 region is CAWRSYSPGQGTEKLFF. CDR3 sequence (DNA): TGTGCCTGGAGAAGCTATTCACCGGGACAGGGGACGGAAAAACTGTTTTTT.

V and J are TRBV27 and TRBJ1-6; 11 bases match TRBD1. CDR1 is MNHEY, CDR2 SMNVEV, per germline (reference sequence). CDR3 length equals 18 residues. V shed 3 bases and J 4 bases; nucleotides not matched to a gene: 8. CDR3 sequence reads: CASSFAGTGGRYNSPLHF. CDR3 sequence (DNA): TGTGCCAGCAGTTTCGCCGGGACAGGGGGGAGGTATAATTCACCCCTCCACTTT.

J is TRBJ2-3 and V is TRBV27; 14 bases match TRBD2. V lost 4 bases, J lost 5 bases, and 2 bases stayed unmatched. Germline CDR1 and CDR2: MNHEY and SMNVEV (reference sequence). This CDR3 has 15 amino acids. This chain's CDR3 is CASSWGTSGRDTQYF. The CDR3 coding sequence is TGTGCCAGCAGTTGGGGGACTAGCGGGAGAGATACGCAGTATTTT.

The CDR3 DNA follows: TGTGCCAGCAGCGTAGAGGTGACACAAGAAGCTTTCTTT. This encodes CASSVEVTQEAFF. The chain employs TRBV9 and TRBJ1-1, with D unresolved. In germline, CDR1 is SGDLS, CDR2 YYNGEE. V shed 0 bases and J shed 8 bases, with 11 bases lying between them. The CDR3 consists of 13 residues.

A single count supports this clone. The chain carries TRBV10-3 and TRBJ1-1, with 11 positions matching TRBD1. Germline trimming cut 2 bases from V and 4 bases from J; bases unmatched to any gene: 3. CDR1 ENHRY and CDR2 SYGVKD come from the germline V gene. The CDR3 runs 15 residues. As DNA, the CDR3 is TGTGCCATCAGTGAGGTGGACAGGGGGCCCACTGAAGCTTTCTTT. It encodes CAISEVDRGPTEAFF.

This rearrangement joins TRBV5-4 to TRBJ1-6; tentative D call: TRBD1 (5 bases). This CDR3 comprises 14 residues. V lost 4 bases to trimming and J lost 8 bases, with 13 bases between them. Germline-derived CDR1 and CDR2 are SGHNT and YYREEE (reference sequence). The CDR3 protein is CASSHGGEHSPLHF. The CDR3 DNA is TGTGCCAGCAGCCATGGGGGGGAACATTCACCCCTCCACTTT. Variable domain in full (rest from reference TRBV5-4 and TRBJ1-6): ETGVTQSPTHLIKTRGQQVTLRCSSQSGHNTVSWYQQALGQGPQFIFQYYREEENGRGNFPPRFSGLQFPNYSSELNVNALELDDSALYLCASSHGGEHSPLHFGNGTRLTVT.

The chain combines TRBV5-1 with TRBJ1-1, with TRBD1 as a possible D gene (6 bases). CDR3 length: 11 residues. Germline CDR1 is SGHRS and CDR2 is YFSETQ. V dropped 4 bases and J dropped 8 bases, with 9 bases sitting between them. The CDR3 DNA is TGCGCCAGCAGCCTACAGGGCGAAGCTTTCTTT. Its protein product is CASSLQGEAFF.

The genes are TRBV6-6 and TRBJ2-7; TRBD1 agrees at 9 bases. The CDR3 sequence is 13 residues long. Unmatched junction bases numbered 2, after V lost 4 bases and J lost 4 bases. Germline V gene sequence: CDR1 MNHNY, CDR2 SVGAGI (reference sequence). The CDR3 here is CASSSGQGYEQYF. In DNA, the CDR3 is TGTGCCAGCAGTTCTGGACAGGGGTACGAGCAGTACTTC.

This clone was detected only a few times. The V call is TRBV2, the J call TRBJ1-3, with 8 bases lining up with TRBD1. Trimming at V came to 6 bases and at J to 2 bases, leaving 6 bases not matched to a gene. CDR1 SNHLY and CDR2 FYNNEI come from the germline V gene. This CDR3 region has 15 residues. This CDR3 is CASRTRQGPGNTIYF. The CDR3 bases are TGTGCCAGCAGGACCCGACAGGGGCCTGGAAACACCATATATTTT.

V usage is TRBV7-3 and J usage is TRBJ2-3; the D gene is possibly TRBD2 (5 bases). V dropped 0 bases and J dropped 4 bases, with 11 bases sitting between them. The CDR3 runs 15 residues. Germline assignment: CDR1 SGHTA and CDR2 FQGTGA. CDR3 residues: CASSLTPAEADTQYF. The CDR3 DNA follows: TGTGCCAGCAGCTTAACGCCCGCGGAGGCAGATACGCAGTATTTT.

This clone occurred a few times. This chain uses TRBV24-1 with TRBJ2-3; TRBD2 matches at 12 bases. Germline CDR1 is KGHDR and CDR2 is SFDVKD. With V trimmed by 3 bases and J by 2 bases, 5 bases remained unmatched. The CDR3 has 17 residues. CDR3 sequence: CATSDHRTSGVTDTQYF. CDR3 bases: TGTGCCACCAGTGATCACCGGACTAGCGGGGTCACAGATACGCAGTATTTT.

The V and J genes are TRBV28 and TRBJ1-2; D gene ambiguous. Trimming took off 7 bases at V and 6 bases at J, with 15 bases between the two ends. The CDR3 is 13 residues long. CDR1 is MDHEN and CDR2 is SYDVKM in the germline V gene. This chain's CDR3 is CASTPNQVHGYTF. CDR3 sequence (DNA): TGTGCCAGCACCCCTAACCAGGTCCATGGCTACACCTTC.

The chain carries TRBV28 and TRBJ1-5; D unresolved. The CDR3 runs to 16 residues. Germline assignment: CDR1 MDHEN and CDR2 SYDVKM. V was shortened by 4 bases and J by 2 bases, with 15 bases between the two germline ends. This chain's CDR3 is CASSYADSEGNQPQHF. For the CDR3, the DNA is TGTGCCAGCAGTTACGCGGACTCCGAAGGCAATCAGCCCCAGCATTTT.

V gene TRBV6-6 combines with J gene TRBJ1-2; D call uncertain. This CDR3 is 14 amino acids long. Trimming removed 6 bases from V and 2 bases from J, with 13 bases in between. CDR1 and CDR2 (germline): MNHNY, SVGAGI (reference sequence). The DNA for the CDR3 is TGTGCCAGCAGCCCCTCAGGCCGGAACTATGGCTACACCTTC. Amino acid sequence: CASSPSGRNYGYTF.

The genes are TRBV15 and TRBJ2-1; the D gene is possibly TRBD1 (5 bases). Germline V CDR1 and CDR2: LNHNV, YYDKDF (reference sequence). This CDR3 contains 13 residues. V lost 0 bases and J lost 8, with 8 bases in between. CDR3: CATSRDLGDEQFF. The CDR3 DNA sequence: TGTGCCACCAGCAGAGATTTAGGGGATGAGCAGTTCTTC. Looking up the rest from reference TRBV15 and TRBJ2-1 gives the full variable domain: DAMVIQNPRYQVTQFGKPVTLSCSQTLNHNVMYWYQQKSSQAPKLLFHYYDKDFNNEADTPDNFQSRRPNTSFCFLDIRSPGLGDTAMYLCATSRDLGDEQFFGPGTRLTVL.

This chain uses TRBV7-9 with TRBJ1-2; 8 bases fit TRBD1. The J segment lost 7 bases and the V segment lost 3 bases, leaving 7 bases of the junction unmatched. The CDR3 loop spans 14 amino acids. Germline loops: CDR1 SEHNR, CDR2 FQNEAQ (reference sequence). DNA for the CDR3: TGTGCCAGCAGCTTGGGACAGGAAGGGAGTGGCTACACCTTC. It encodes CASSLGQEGSGYTF.

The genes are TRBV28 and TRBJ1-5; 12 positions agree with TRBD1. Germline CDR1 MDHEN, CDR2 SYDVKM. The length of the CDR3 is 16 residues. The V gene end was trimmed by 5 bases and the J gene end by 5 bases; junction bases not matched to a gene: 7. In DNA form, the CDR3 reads TGTGCCAGCAGTCGTAGGGACAGGGGGCGGGATCAGCCCCAGCATTTT. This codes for CASSRRDRGRDQPQHF.

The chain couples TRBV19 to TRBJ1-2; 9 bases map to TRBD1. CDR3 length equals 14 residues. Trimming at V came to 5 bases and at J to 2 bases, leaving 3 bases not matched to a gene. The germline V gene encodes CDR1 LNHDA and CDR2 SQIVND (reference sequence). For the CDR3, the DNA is TGTGCCAGTAGTCGTGGGACAGGGAACTATGGCTACACCTTC. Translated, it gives CASSRGTGNYGYTF. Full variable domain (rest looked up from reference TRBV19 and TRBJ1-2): DGGITQSPKYLFRKEGQNVTLSCEQNLNHDAMYWYRQDPGQGLRLIYYSQIVNDFQKGDIAEGYSVSREKKESFPLTVTSAQKNPTAFYLCASSRGTGNYGYTFGSGTRLTVV.

CDR3 protein: CASSSLPGTIEELFF. The CDR3 nucleotides read TGTGCCAGCAGTTCCCTCCCCGGGACTATAGAGGAGCTGTTTTTT. The chain combines TRBV28 with TRBJ2-2; the match to TRBD2 covers 7 bases. CDR3 length: 15 residues. V was clipped by 4 bases and J by 10 bases; unmatched bases: 12. Germline loops: CDR1 MDHEN, CDR2 SYDVKM.

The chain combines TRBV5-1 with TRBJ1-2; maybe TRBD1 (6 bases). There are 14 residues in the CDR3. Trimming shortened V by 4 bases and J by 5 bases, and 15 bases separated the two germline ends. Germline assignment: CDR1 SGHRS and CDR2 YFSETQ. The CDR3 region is CASSTLRTGYGYTF. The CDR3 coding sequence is TGCGCCAGCAGCACCCTACGAACAGGGTATGGCTACACCTTC.

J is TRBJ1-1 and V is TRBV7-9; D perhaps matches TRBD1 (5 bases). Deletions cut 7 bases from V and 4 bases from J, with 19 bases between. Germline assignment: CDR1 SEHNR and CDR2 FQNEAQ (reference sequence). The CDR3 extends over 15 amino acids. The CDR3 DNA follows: TGTGCCAGCACCTGGAGAGGCAGGGTCGGCACTGAAGCTTTCTTT. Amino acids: CASTWRGRVGTEAFF.

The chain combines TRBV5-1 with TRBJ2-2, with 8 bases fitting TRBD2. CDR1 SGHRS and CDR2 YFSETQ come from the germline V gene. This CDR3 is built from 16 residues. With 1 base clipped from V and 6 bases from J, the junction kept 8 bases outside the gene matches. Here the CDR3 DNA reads TGCGCCAGCAGCTTGTTCAGCGGGAGAGTGGCCGGGGAGCTGTTTTTT. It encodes CASSLFSGRVAGELFF.

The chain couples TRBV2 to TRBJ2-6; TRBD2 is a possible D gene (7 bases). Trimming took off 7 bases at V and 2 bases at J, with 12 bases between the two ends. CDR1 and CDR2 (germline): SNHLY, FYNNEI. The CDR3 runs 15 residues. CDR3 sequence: CASTWGGPGANVLTF. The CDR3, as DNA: TGTGCCAGCACCTGGGGGGGGCCTGGGGCCAACGTCCTGACTTTC.

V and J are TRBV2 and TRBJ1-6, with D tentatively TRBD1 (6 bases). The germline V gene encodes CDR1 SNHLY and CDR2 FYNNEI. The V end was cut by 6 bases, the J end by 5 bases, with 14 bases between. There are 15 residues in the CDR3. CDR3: CASRGGDTHNSPLHF. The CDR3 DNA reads TGTGCCAGCAGGGGGGGGGACACCCATAATTCACCCCTCCACTTT.